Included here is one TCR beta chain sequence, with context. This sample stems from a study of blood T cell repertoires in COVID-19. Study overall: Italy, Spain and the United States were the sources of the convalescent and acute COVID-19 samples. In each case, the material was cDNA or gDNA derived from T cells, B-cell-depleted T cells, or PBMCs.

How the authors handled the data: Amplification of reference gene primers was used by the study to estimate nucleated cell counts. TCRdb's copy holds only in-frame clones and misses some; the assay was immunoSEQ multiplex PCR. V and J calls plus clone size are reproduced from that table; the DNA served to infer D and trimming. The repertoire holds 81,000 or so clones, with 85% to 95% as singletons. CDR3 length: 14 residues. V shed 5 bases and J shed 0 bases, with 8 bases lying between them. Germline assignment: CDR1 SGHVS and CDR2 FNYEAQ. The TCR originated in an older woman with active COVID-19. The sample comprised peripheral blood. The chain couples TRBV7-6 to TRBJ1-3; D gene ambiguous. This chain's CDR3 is CASSPSSSGNTIYF. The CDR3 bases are TGTGCCAGCAGCCCGTCGTCCTCTGGAAACACCATATATTTT.